The T cell receptor (beta chain) described here comes from a study of T cell repertoires in cytomegalovirus infection. General study results and limits: Ex vivo responses were dominated by HLA-C-restricted CMV-specific TCR beta clonotypes.

Via MiXCR, TCRdb re-called the reads, giving one row per CDR3 protein. The table shows about 530,000 distinct CDR3 sequences, with more than 20% occurring only once. The V and J ends lost 0 bases and 0 bases respectively, with 13 bases between them. This CDR3 is 18 amino acids long. Germline V gene data show CDR1 as SGHRS and CDR2 as YFSETQ. A note on this clonotype: Its antigen is still unknown.

The TCR originated in a human donor in good health (CMV status not recorded). Some clones in this sample may be carry-over from other donors' samples. The chain links TRBV5-1 to TRBJ1-6; D might be TRBD1 (6 bases). Sequencing was done on a sample of PBMCs. CDR3 residues: CASSLDREKSSYNSPLHF. The CDR3 region has the DNA TGCGCCAGCAGCTTGGACAGGGAAAAGAGCTCCTATAATTCACCCCTCCACTTT.